Following are 26 T cell receptor beta chains from one sample sequenced in a study of neurological immune-mediated disorders. Via MiXCR, TCRdb re-called the 5' RACE reads, giving one row per CDR3 protein. The top ten hold about 28% of the sample, which has 28,000 or so distinct CDR3 sequences, about 15% seen once. Material for sequencing was PBMCs. These receptors originate from a man aged 70-80 years in good health.

This clonotype appeared many times. This chain joins TRBV20-1 and TRBJ2-3, with D maybe TRBD1 (6 bases). Trimming took 1 base from V and 0 from J, leaving 11 bases between them. Germline V gives CDR1 DFQATT, CDR2 SNEGSKA (reference sequence). The CDR3 has 15 amino acids. CDR3 nucleotide sequence: TGCAGTGCTAGAGGGTGGGGGCAGAGCACAGATACGCAGTATTTT. Amino acids: CSARGWGQSTDTQYF.

This clonotype was seen repeatedly, ten times or more. The V call is TRBV2, the J call TRBJ2-3; 13 bases fit TRBD2. J lost 4 bases, V lost 7 bases, and 5 bases had no gene match. The CDR3 totals 15 residues. CDR1 is SNHLY, CDR2 FYNNEI, per germline. As DNA, the CDR3 is TGTGCCAGCAAAACTAGCGGGAGGGGCTCAGATACGCAGTATTTT. Its translation is CASKTSGRGSDTQYF.

This clonotype was seen many times. V gene TRBV4-3 combines with J gene TRBJ2-1, with 10 nucleotides matching TRBD2. CDR3 length equals 16 residues. J lost 8 bases, V lost 1 base, and 8 bases had no gene match. Germline lookup yields CDR1 LGHNA and CDR2 YSLEER. CDR3 in amino acids: CASSQGLAGGGYEQFF. The DNA for the CDR3 is TGCGCCAGCAGCCAAGGTTTAGCGGGGGGCGGCTATGAGCAGTTCTTC.

This clonotype was found many times. The chain links TRBV24-1 to TRBJ2-3, with D possibly TRBD1 on 6 matching bases. V was shortened by 3 bases and J by 6 bases, with 12 bases between the two germline ends. CDR1 and CDR2 (germline): KGHDR, SFDVKD. The CDR3 is made up of 14 amino acids. CDR3 sequence reads: CATSDPGTLDTQYF. DNA of the CDR3: TGTGCCACCAGTGATCCCGGGACATTGGATACGCAGTATTTT.

In the case of this clonotype: The junction and the germline gene differ at one end; a read error may be behind it. For the CDR3, the DNA is TGTGCCAGCAGCCCGAACATGCGTCAGCCGCAGCATTTT. Encoded protein: CASSPNMRQPQHF. The chain joins TRBV7-2 to TRBJ1-5; no clear D gene. Germline loops: CDR1 SGHTA, CDR2 FQGNSA. The CDR3 runs to 13 residues.

This clonotype was counted ten times or more. V and J are TRBV18 and TRBJ2-5, with 10 nucleotides matching TRBD2. V shed 3 bases and J 5 bases; nucleotides not matched to a gene: 9. The CDR3 covers 16 residues. Germline V gene data show CDR1 as KGHSH and CDR2 as LQKENI. DNA of the CDR3: TGTGCCAGCTCACCCATGTCCGGGACTAGCGCGGAGACCCAGTACTTC. The encoded protein is CASSPMSGTSAETQYF.

This clonotype was seen ten or more times. The rearrangement joins TRBV5-5 to TRBJ2-2; 8 bases fit TRBD1. The CDR3 length is 15 residues. The V segment lost 6 bases and the J segment 7 bases; nucleotides outside the gene matches: 11. Per the germline V gene, CDR1 is SGHKS and CDR2 is YYEKEE (reference sequence). CDR3 sequence (DNA): TGTGCCAGCACCGGTCCAGGGGGCGCAGTCGGGGAGCTGTTTTTT. Encoded protein: CASTGPGGAVGELFF.

This clonotype was counted ten times or more. The chain links TRBV6-5 to TRBJ2-3, with a possible D match to TRBD1 (5 bases). Germline V lookup: CDR1 MNHEY, CDR2 SVGAGI. With 7 bases removed from V and 2 bases from J, the gap between germline ends came to 13 bases. The length of the CDR3 is 14 residues. The CDR3 DNA reads as TGTGCCAGCAAGCAGGGAAGCGACACAGATACGCAGTATTTT. Protein sequence: CASKQGSDTDTQYF.

This clonotype was detected many times. The CDR3 nucleotides read TGCGCCAGCAGCGAAAGGACAGGGGAAGAGACCCAGTACTTC. Translation: CASSERTGEETQYF. The gene calls are TRBV5-1 and TRBJ2-5; 9 positions match TRBD1. The J segment lost 3 bases and the V segment lost 4 bases, leaving 4 bases of the junction unmatched. CDR1 and CDR2 from the germline V gene are SGHRS and YFSETQ. There are 14 residues in the CDR3.

For this clonotype: A much bigger clone sits one base away, suggesting this may be a read error. The chain employs TRBV6-1 and TRBJ1-2, with a tentative D call TRBD1 (6 bases). This CDR3 spans 13 amino acids. Trimming shortened V by 8 bases and J by 4 bases, and 14 bases separated the two germline ends. In germline, CDR1 is MNHNS, CDR2 SASEGT. Here the CDR3 reads CASDAGESYGYTF. CDR3 DNA sequence: TGTGCCAGCGATGCAGGGGAAAGCTATGGCTACACCTTC.

This clonotype appeared many times. The rearrangement uses TRBV4-3 and TRBJ2-7, with TRBD2 matching 12 bases. This CDR3 spans 15 amino acids. The V gene end was trimmed by 2 bases and the J gene end by 6 bases; junction bases not matched to a gene: 5. Germline CDR1 reads LGHNA; CDR2 reads YSLEER. The CDR3 spells CASSQTLAGGREQYF. The CDR3 region has the DNA TGCGCCAGCAGCCAAACGCTAGCGGGGGGGCGCGAGCAGTACTTC.

This clonotype was counted ten times or more. The chain uses TRBV6-5 and TRBJ2-1, with D unclear. The V end lost 0 bases, the J end lost 7 bases, and 16 bases lay between the germline ends. This CDR3 has 16 amino acids. Germline CDR1 and CDR2: MNHEY and SVGAGI. CDR3 in amino acids: CASSYSESRTMNEQFF. In DNA, the CDR3 is TGTGCCAGCAGTTACTCAGAGAGTCGCACGATGAATGAGCAGTTCTTC.

The table lists this clonotype with many counts. This sequence joins TRBV7-3 and TRBJ2-1, with TRBD2 matching 12 bases. Germline V gives CDR1 SGHTA, CDR2 FQGTGA. The CDR3 loop spans 15 amino acids. J gave up 8 bases and V 5 bases, and 7 bases lay outside the gene matches. The CDR3 loop reads CASSPGLAGWDEQFF. Written as DNA, the CDR3 is TGTGCCAGCAGCCCCGGACTAGCGGGGTGGGATGAGCAGTTCTTC. The full variable domain, completed using reference TRBV7-3 and TRBJ2-1, is GAGVSQTPSNKVTEKGKYVELRCDPISGHTALYWYRQSLGQGPEFLIYFQGTGAADDSGLPNDRFFAVRPEGSVSTLKIQRTERGDSAVYLCASSPGLAGWDEQFFGPGTRLTVL.

The chain combines TRBV20-1 with TRBJ2-4; 8 nucleotides agree with TRBD1. Germline V CDR1 and CDR2: DFQATT, SNEGSKA (reference sequence). J lost 6 bases, V lost 3 bases, and 16 bases had no gene match. There are 17 residues in the CDR3. The CDR3 region has the DNA TGCAGTGCTAGCCGCCAGGGGGCGAGAGATTGGGGAAACATTCAGTACTTC. Protein sequence: CSASRQGARDWGNIQYF.

The table lists this clonotype with many counts. The CDR3 is CASSQDAGSYNSPLHF. The CDR3 DNA sequence: TGCGCCAGCAGCCAAGATGCAGGGAGTTATAATTCACCCCTCCACTTT. The chain uses TRBV4-1 and TRBJ1-6, with D perhaps TRBD1 (5 bases). The CDR3 totals 16 residues. Germline lookup yields CDR1 MGHRA and CDR2 YSYEKL. V dropped 0 bases and J dropped 4 bases, with 10 bases sitting between them.

This clonotype was seen at least ten times. The gene calls are TRBV25-1 and TRBJ1-4, with 10 bases lining up with TRBD1. CDR3 length: 15 amino acids. The V gene's germline CDR1 is MGHDK and CDR2 SYGVNS. V shed 8 bases and J 7 bases; nucleotides not matched to a gene: 10. The CDR3 here is CASAGYGTGVEKLFF. Written as DNA, the CDR3 is TGTGCCAGCGCCGGATACGGGACAGGGGTTGAAAAACTGTTTTTT. Together with reference TRBV25-1 and TRBJ1-4, the CDR3 gives the full variable domain: EADIYQTPRYLVIGTGKKITLECSQTMGHDKMYWYQQDPGMELHLIHYSYGVNSTEKGDLSSESTVSRIRTEHFPLTLESARPSHTSQYLCASAGYGTGVEKLFFGSGTQLSVL.

This clonotype has a count of ten or more. The chain couples TRBV7-3 to TRBJ2-3; 10 positions agree with TRBD1. V lost 2 bases and J lost 3; bases outside the gene matches: 5. Germline lookup yields CDR1 SGHTA and CDR2 FQGTGA. The length of the CDR3 is 16 residues. This chain's CDR3 is CASSLGQGGMTDTQYF. DNA of the CDR3: TGTGCCAGCAGCTTAGGACAGGGGGGGATGACAGATACGCAGTATTTT.

The sample holds many counts of this clonotype. The chain uses TRBV6-2 or TRBV6-3 and TRBJ2-7; D is possibly TRBD1 (6 bases). The germline CDR1 and CDR2 sequences are MNHEY and SVGEGT. V lost 4 bases and J 1 base, leaving 14 bases between the germline ends. This CDR3 is 15 amino acids long. The CDR3, as DNA: TGTGCCAGCAGTTGGGAACCGACAGGTTCCTACGAGCAGTACTTC. Translated: CASSWEPTGSYEQYF.

The table lists this clonotype with many counts. The genes are TRBV19 and TRBJ2-6; TRBD2 is a possible D gene (7 bases). In germline, CDR1 is LNHDA, CDR2 SQIVND (reference sequence). V lost 2 bases, J lost 4 bases, and 9 bases lay in between. The CDR3 is 15 amino acids. CDR3 nucleotide sequence: TGTGCCAGTAGTATACGGGGGGCAGGGGCCAACGTCCTGACTTTC. It encodes CASSIRGAGANVLTF.

This clonotype was recorded at least ten times. The chain links TRBV3-1 to TRBJ2-3; 11 bases agree with TRBD2. Germline V gene data show CDR1 as LGHDT and CDR2 as YNNKEL (reference sequence). The CDR3 consists of 13 residues. J was trimmed by 5 bases and V by 5 bases; bases with no gene match: 0. The CDR3 sequence: CASSGTSGDTQYF. The DNA of the CDR3 is TGTGCCAGCAGCGGGACTAGCGGAGATACGCAGTATTTT.

This clonotype has a count of ten or more. The V and J genes are TRBV20-1 and TRBJ2-1, with a weak D call TRBD2 (6 bases). The germline V gene encodes CDR1 DFQATT and CDR2 SNEGSKA (reference sequence). This CDR3 comprises 13 residues. V was cut by 3 bases and J by 4 bases, with 10 bases left in between. The CDR3 DNA sequence: TGCAGTGCTAGGGAGGGGCGGTACAATGAGCAGTTCTTC. This codes for CSAREGRYNEQFF.

This clonotype was observed at least ten times. The chain links TRBV5-1 to TRBJ2-4; 9 nucleotides align to TRBD1. This CDR3 is built from 16 residues. CDR1 is SGHRS and CDR2 is YFSETQ in the germline V gene. V lost 0 bases to trimming and J lost 5 bases; unmatched junction nucleotides: 6. The CDR3 loop is CASSLAGQGKENIQYF. In nucleotides, the CDR3 is TGCGCCAGCAGCTTGGCTGGACAGGGGAAAGAAAACATTCAGTACTTC. Supplemented by reference TRBV5-1 and TRBJ2-4, the full variable domain reads KAGVTQTPRYLIKTRGQQVTLSCSPISGHRSVSWYQQTPGQGLQFLFEYFSETQRNKGNFPGRFSGRQFSNSRSEMNVSTLELGDSALYLCASSLAGQGKENIQYFGAGTRLSVL.

This clonotype is labeled as medium-sized. This chain connects TRBV9 to TRBJ1-2; D ambiguous. Germline lookup yields CDR1 SGDLS and CDR2 YYNGEE. V lost 0 bases to trimming and J lost 8 bases, with 8 bases between them. CDR3 length: 12 residues. Here the CDR3 reads CASSVGVGGYTF. The CDR3, as DNA: TGTGCCAGCAGCGTAGGTGTGGGCGGCTACACCTTC.

This clonotype was picked up many times. This chain uses TRBV5-6 with TRBJ2-5; perhaps TRBD2 as D (6 bases). V dropped 4 bases and J dropped 5 bases, with 18 bases sitting between them. CDR3 length equals 15 residues. Germline CDR1 and CDR2: SGHDT and YYEEEE. CDR3 protein: CASSAARRERETQYF. The CDR3 nucleotides read TGTGCCAGCAGCGCAGCTAGGAGGGAACGGGAGACCCAGTACTTC.

This clonotype was observed a few times. The chain has TRBV20-1 and TRBJ2-3; 13 nucleotides agree with TRBD2. Germline V lookup: CDR1 DFQATT, CDR2 SNEGSKA (reference sequence). Trimming cost V 0 bases and J 0 bases; bases outside gene matches: 6. The CDR3 has 18 amino acids. The CDR3 DNA follows: TGCAGTGCTAGAGATGAAACTAGCGGGGGGGTGAGCACAGATACGCAGTATTTT. Encoded protein: CSARDETSGGVSTDTQYF.

There are many counts of this clonotype. V usage is TRBV6-5 and J usage is TRBJ2-1, with D maybe TRBD1 (6 bases). The CDR3 contains 14 residues. Germline CDR1 MNHEY, CDR2 SVGAGI. V dropped 6 bases and J dropped 5 bases, with 14 bases sitting between them. CDR3 coding DNA: TGTGCCAGCAGCCCTACCCAGGGGCACAATGAGCAGTTCTTC. It encodes CASSPTQGHNEQFF.